These 10 T cell receptor beta chains originate from one sample sequenced in a study of glioma-infiltrating T cells. TCR alpha and beta CDR3 regions were amplified from RNA using iRepertoire nested multiplex PCR. Each CDR3 protein is one row after TCRdb ran MiXCR on the multiplex PCR reads. Of more than 300,000 distinct CDR3 sequences in the sample, 41% were seen once. The sequenced material came from glioma tissue, nonneoplastic brain tissue, or PBMCs (not recorded which). The receptors here all came from a human donor with low-grade glioma or glioblastoma, undergoing nonglioma brain surgery, or in good health (not recorded which).

About this clonotype: Compared with germline, one end of the junction differs, possibly owing to a read error. This CDR3 reads CARSTKIGTGRQQPQHF. The DNA of the CDR3 is TGTGCCCGCAGTACTAAAATCGGGACAGGGAGGCAACAGCCCCAGCATTTT. The V and J genes are TRBV28 and TRBJ1-5, with TRBD1 identical over 9 bases. CDR3 length: 17 residues. CDR1 is MDHEN and CDR2 is SYDVKM in the germline V gene.

In this sample, this clonotype turned up once. Here the CDR3 omits its conserved ending phenylalanine or tryptophan, so a read error is the likely source. This chain links TRBV2 with TRBJ1-4; perhaps TRBD1 as D (6 bases). Germline assignment: CDR1 SNHLY and CDR2 FYNNEI. The V end was cut by 1 base, the J end by 8 bases, with 17 bases between. CDR3 size: 16 residues. CDR3: CASSEEGGLIGEKLFL. CDR3 in DNA: TGTGCCAGCAGTGAAGAAGGGGGATTAATAGGAGAAAAACTGTTTTTA.

In this sample, this clonotype turned up once. At one of its ends the junction is not consistent with the germline gene, which may arise from a read error. The chain joins TRBV28 to TRBJ1-5; D unclear. The CDR3 covers 12 residues. Looked up from germline, CDR1 is MDHEN and CDR2 is SYDVKM. CDR3 sequence: CASSPPNQPQRF. The CDR3 DNA is TGTGCCAGCAGTCCTCCTAATCAGCCCCAGCGTTTT.

To note about this clonotype: A junction boundary mismatches the germline segment, possibly from a read error. The CDR3 DNA sequence: TGTGCCATCAGCTTAAACCCTAGCGGCTACAATGAGCAGTTCTTC. It encodes CAISLNPSGYNEQFF. The V call is TRBV7-2, the J call TRBJ2-1; 7 bases align to TRBD2. CDR3 length equals 15 residues. Germline V gene data show CDR1 as SGHTA and CDR2 as FQGNSA. Full variable domain (rest looked up from reference TRBV7-2 and TRBJ2-1): GAGVSQSPSNKVTEKGKDVELRCDPISGHTALYWYRQSLGQGLEFLIYFQGNSAPDKSGLPSDRFSAERTGGSVSTLTIQRTQQEDSAVYLCAISLNPSGYNEQFFGPGTRLTVL.

A remark on this clonotype: Just one base apart from a much larger clone, this may be a read error. The chain carries TRBV27 and TRBJ1-5, with 8 positions matching TRBD1. Germline-derived CDR1 and CDR2 are MNHEY and SMNVEV (reference sequence). The CDR3 loop spans 16 amino acids. This CDR3 reads CASRPTRNRGNHPQHF. CDR3 DNA: TGTGCCAGCAGACCTACCCGCAACAGGGGGAATCATCCCCAGCATTTT.

As concerns this clonotype: A much larger clone sits a single nucleotide away, making a read error possible. This chain links TRBV28 with TRBJ2-7; 7 bases agree with TRBD2. Germline loops: CDR1 MDHEN, CDR2 SYDVKM. This CDR3 is 17 amino acids long. V lost 1 base to trimming and J lost 2 bases; unmatched junction nucleotides: 11. The CDR3: CASSLLPLADIAYEQYF. The CDR3 DNA reads TGTGCCAGCAGTTTATTGCCTCTAGCGGATATTGCCTACGAGCAGTACTTC.

This clonotype was picked up many times. The chain has TRBV28 and TRBJ2-7; 8 nucleotides match TRBD2. This CDR3 is built from 15 residues. Germline V gene sequence: CDR1 MDHEN, CDR2 SYDVKM. V trimming: 7 bases; J trimming: 3 bases; junction bases outside the gene matches: 11. CDR3 nucleotides: TGTGCCAGCAACACCCAAGCGGGAGATAGCTACGAGCAGTACTTC. Translated, it gives CASNTQAGDSYEQYF.

This chain joins TRBV28 and TRBJ2-7; D gene ambiguous. Between the trimmed V and J ends, which lost 4 bases and 2 bases, there was a span of 6 bases. CDR3 length: 12 residues. Germline CDR1 and CDR2: MDHEN and SYDVKM. The DNA of the CDR3 is TGTGCCAGCAGTTCGCATCCCTACGAGCAGTACTTC. This sequence encodes CASSSHPYEQYF.

The chain employs TRBV27 and TRBJ2-6; D gene ambiguous. V lost 3 bases, J lost 5 bases, and 11 bases lay in between. This CDR3 is built from 15 residues. Per germline, CDR1 MNHEY and CDR2 SMNVEV (reference sequence). The CDR3 here is CASSLGTSWANVLTF. CDR3 in DNA: TGTGCCAGCAGTTTGGGCACATCTTGGGCCAACGTCCTGACTTTC.

There are a few counts of this clonotype. The chain carries TRBV18 and TRBJ2-5, with D possibly TRBD2 on 6 matching bases. CDR3 length equals 14 residues. Germline CDR1 is KGHSH and CDR2 is LQKENI. Trimming took off 3 bases at V and 5 bases at J, with 13 bases between the two ends. CDR3 residues: CASSPRRGAETQYF. CDR3 sequence (DNA): TGTGCCAGCTCACCCCGGAGGGGAGCCGAGACCCAGTACTTC.